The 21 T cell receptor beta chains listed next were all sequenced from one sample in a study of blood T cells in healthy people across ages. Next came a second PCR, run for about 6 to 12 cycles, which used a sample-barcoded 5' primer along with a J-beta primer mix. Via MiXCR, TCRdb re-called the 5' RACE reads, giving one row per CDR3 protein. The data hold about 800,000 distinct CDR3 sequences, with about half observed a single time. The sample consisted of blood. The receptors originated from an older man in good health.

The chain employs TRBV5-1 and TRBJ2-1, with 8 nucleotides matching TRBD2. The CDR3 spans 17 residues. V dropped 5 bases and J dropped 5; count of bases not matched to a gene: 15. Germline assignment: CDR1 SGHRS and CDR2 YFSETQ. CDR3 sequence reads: CASSPELSGRFDNEQFF. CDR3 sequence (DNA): TGCGCCAGCAGTCCGGAGCTGAGCGGGAGATTTGACAATGAGCAGTTCTTC.

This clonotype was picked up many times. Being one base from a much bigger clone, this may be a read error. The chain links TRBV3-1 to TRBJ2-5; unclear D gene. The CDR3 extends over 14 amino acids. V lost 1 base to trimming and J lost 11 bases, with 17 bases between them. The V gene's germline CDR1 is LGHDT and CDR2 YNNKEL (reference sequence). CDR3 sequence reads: CASSQVEGFNEQYF. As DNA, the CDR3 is TGTGCCAGCAGCCAAGTAGAAGGTTTCAATGAGCAGTACTTC.

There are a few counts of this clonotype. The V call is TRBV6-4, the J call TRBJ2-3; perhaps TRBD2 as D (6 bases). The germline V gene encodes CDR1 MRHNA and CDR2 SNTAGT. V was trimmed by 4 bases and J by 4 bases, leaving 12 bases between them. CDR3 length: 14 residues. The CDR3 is CASSARQRADTQYF. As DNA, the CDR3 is TGTGCCAGCAGTGCCCGCCAGCGGGCAGATACGCAGTATTTT.

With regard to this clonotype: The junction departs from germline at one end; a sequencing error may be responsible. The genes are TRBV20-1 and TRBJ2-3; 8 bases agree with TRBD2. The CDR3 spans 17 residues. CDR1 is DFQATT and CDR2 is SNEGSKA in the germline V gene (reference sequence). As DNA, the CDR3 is TGCAGTGGGGGTGCGACTAGCGCTTTGTCTAGCACGGATACGCAGTATTTT. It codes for CSGGATSALSSTDTQYF.

CDR3 DNA sequence: TGTGCCAGCAGCCAAGACAGGGCGGTTTGGGAGACCCAGTACTTC. Its translation is CASSQDRAVWETQYF. The V and J genes are TRBV3-1 and TRBJ2-5; maybe TRBD1 (5 bases). This CDR3 comprises 15 residues. Germline values: CDR1 LGHDT, CDR2 YNNKEL (reference sequence). V lost 0 bases and J 5 bases, leaving 13 bases between the germline ends.

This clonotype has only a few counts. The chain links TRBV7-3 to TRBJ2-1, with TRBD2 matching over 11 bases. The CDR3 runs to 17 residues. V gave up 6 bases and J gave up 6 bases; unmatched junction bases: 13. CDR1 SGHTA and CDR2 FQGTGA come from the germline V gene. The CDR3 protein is CASSQRKQGTSGNEQFF. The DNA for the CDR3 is TGTGCCAGCAGTCAACGAAAACAAGGGACTAGCGGCAATGAGCAGTTCTTC.

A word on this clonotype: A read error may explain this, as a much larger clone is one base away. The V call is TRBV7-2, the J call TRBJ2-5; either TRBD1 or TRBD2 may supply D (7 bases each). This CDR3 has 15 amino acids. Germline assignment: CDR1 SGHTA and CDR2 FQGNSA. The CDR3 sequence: CASSSQGGGLETQNF. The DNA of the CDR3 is TGTGCCAGCAGCTCCCAGGGAGGGGGCCTCGAGACCCAGAACTTC. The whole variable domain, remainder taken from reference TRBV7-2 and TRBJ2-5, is GAGVSQSPSNKVTEKGKDVELRCDPISGHTALYWYRQSLGQGLEFLIYFQGNSAPDKSGLPSDRFSAERTGGSVSTLTIQRTQQEDSAVYLCASSSQGGGLETQNFGPGTRLLVL.

The CDR3: CASSNRDTGLHEQYF. The CDR3 DNA reads as TGTGCCAGCAGCAACCGGGATACAGGGCTCCACGAGCAGTACTTC. This rearrangement joins TRBV9 to TRBJ2-7; the D gene is possibly TRBD1 (6 bases). The CDR3 has 15 amino acids. Germline CDR1 reads SGDLS; CDR2 reads YYNGEE. V lost 4 bases, J lost 5 bases, and 19 bases lay in between.

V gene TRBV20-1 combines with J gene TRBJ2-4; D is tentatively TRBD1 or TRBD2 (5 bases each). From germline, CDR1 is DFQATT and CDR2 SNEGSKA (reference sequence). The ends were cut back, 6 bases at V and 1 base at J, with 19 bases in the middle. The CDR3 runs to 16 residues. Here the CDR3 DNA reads TGCAGTGCCGCGACTATAGACAGAGGGGCCAAAAACATTCAGTACTTC. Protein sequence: CSAATIDRGAKNIQYF.

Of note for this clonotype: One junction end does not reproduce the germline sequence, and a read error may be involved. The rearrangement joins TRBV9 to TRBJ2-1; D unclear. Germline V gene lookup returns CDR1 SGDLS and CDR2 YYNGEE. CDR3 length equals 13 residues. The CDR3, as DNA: TGTGCCAGCAACGTAGCACCGTACAATGAGCAGTTCTTC. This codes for CASNVAPYNEQFF.

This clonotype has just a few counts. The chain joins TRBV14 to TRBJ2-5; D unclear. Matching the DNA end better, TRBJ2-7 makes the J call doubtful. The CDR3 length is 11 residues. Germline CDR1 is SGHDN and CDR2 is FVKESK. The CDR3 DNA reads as TGTGCCAGCAGCCAATTAAACGAGCAGTACTTC. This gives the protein CASSQLNEQYF.

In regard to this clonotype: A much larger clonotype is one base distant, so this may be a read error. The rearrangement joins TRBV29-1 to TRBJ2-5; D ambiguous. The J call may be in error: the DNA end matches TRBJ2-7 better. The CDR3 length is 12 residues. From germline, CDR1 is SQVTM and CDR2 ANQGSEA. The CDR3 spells CSVETVGYEQYF. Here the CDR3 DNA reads TGCAGCGTTGAAACAGTGGGCTACGAGCAGTACTTC.

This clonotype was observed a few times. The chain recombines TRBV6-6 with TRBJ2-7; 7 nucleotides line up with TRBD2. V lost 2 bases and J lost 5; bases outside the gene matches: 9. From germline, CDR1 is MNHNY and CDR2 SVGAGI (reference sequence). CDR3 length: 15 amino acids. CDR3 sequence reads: CASSYPGGGVHEQYF. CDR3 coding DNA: TGTGCCAGCAGTTACCCTGGCGGGGGAGTCCACGAGCAGTACTTC.

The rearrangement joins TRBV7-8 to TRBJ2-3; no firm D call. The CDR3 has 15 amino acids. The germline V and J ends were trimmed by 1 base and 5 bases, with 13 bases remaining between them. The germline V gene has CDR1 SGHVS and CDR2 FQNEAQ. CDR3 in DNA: TGTGCCAGCAGCTTAGTTAGCTCATCCAGAGATACGCAGTATTTT. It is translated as CASSLVSSSRDTQYF.

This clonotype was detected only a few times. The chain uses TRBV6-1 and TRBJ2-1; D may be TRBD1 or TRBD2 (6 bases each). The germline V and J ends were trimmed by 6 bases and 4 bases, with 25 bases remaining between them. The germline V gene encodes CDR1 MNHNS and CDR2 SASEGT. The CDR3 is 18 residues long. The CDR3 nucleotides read TGTGCCAGCAGGGACACAGGGTCCGGGAGCAGGGCATACAATGAGCAGTTCTTC. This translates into CASRDTGSGSRAYNEQFF.

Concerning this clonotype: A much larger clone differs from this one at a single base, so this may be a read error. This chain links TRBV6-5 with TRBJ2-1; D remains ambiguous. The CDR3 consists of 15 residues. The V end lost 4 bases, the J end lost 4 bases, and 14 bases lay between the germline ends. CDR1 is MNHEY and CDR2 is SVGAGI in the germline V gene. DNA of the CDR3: TGTGCCAGCAGTTCTGCCCTTCGGTTGTACAATGAGCAGTTCTTC. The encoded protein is CASSSALRLYNEQFF.

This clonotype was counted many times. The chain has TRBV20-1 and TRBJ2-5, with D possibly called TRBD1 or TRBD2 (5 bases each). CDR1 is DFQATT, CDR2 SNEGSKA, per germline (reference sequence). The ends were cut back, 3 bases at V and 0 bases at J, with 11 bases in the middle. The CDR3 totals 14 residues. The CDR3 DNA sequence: TGCAGTGCTAGCAGCAGGGAGTACCAAGAGACCCAGTACTTC. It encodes CSASSREYQETQYF.

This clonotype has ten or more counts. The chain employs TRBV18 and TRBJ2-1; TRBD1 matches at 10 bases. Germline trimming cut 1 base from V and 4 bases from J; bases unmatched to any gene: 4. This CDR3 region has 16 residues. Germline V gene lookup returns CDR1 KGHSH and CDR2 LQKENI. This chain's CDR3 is CASSPQGTGVYNEQFF. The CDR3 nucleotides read TGTGCCAGCTCACCACAAGGGACAGGGGTATACAATGAGCAGTTCTTC.

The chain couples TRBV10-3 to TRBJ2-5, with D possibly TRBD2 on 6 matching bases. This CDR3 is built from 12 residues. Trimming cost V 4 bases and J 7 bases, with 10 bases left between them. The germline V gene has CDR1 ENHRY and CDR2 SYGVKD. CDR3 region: CAISVAERTQYF. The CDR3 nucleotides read TGTGCCATCAGTGTAGCGGAGAGGACCCAGTACTTC.

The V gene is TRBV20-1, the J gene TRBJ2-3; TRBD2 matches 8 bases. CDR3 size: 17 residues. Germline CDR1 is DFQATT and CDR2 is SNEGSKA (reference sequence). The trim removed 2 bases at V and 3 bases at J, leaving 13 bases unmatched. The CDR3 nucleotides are TGCAGTGCTAGATCCCTGGGACCAGCGGGAGATACAGATACGCAGTATTTT. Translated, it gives CSARSLGPAGDTDTQYF.

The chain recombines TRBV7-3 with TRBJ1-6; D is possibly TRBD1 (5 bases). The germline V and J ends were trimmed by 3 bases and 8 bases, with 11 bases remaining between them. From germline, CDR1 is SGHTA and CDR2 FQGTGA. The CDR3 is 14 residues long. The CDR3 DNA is TGTGCCAGCAGCTTCGGGACGCAATATTCACCCCTCCACTTT. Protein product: CASSFGTQYSPLHF.